Shown below are 9 T cell receptor beta chains from a single sample sequenced in a study of T cells in Graves' hyperthyroidism and ophthalmopathy. Amplified TCR beta CDR3 regions came from RNA transcripts. The HTBI primer set was used in a first-round RT-PCR of the TCR CDR3. A single record per CDR3 protein comes from TCRdb applying MiXCR to the multiplex PCR reads. There are fewer than 350,000 distinct CDR3 sequences in the sample; over 15% occur only once, and under 55% lies in the top ten. What was sequenced was blood. The receptors shown here come from a woman between 50 and 59 years old with Graves' hyperthyroidism.

Regarding this clonotype: With a much larger clone just one base away, this may be a read error. CDR3: CVSSKYTGKEYNEQFF. The CDR3 nucleotides read TGTGTCAGCAGCAAGTACACCGGGAAAGAATACAATGAGCAGTTCTTC. The chain recombines TRBV11-2 with TRBJ2-1; TRBD2 might be the D (5 bases). Germline CDR1 and CDR2: SGHAT and FQNNGV. The CDR3 is 16 amino acids.

The chain is built from TRBV6-2 or TRBV6-3 and TRBJ2-1, with D unclear. This CDR3 has 18 residues. Trimming removed 8 bases from V and 3 bases from J, with 26 bases in between. Germline V CDR1 and CDR2: MNHEY, SVGEGT. The DNA of the CDR3 is TGTGCCAGCCGGGCTATCAAGGGTTTACGAAATTACTACAATGAGCAGTTCTTC. Its translation is CASRAIKGLRNYYNEQFF.

This clonotype was detected many times. The chain has TRBV11-2 and TRBJ2-5, with D possibly TRBD2 on 6 matching bases. The germline gives CDR1 SGHAT, CDR2 FQNNGV. The CDR3 length is 16 residues. V shed 5 bases and J shed 1 base, with 17 bases lying between them. The CDR3 spells CASSQPKAGLQETQYF. In DNA, the CDR3 is TGTGCCAGCAGCCAGCCCAAAGCGGGCCTCCAAGAGACCCAGTACTTC.

In its sample, this clonotype was seen a few times. In nucleotides, the CDR3 is TGCGCCAGCAGTGAGTTGGCGGATCCCACGTACCAAGAGACCCAGTACTTC. Its translation is CASSELADPTYQETQYF. The J gene is TRBJ2-5, the V gene TRBV10-2; D is uncertain. V gave up 1 base and J gave up 0 bases, with 15 bases separating them. The CDR3 contains 17 residues. The germline V gene has CDR1 WSHSY and CDR2 SAAADI.

There are many counts of this clonotype. CDR3 amino acids: CSASGASTDTQYF. DNA for the CDR3: TGCAGTGCTAGCGGGGCGAGCACAGATACGCAGTATTTT. This chain links TRBV20-1 with TRBJ2-3, with D perhaps matching TRBD1 or TRBD2 (5 bases each). The germline V gene has CDR1 DFQATT and CDR2 SNEGSKA (reference sequence). The germline V and J ends were trimmed by 3 bases and 0 bases, with 7 bases remaining between them. The CDR3 loop spans 13 amino acids.

This clonotype was recorded at least ten times. The chain recombines TRBV2 with TRBJ1-4, with TRBD1 matching over 7 bases. Trimming cost V 7 bases and J 8 bases; bases outside gene matches: 10. This CDR3 has 14 residues. Germline V gives CDR1 SNHLY, CDR2 FYNNEI. The CDR3 loop reads CASTLDRRDEKLFF. Here the CDR3 DNA reads TGTGCCAGCACCCTGGACAGGAGAGACGAAAAACTGTTTTTT.

There are a few counts of this clonotype. The chain joins TRBV2 to TRBJ1-2; 7 bases match TRBD1. J gave up 8 bases and V 4 bases, and 4 bases lay outside the gene matches. CDR1 is SNHLY, CDR2 FYNNEI, per germline. The CDR3 spans 12 residues. The CDR3 spells CASSGQGWGYTF. The CDR3 nucleotides are TGTGCCAGCAGTGGACAGGGATGGGGCTACACCTTC.

For the CDR3, the DNA is TGTGCCAGCAGCGCCCGGTTTACTGGAAACACCATATATTTT. It translates to CASSARFTGNTIYF. This chain links TRBV6-1 with TRBJ1-3; D not certain. The CDR3 is 14 amino acids. Germline values: CDR1 MNHNS, CDR2 SASEGT. Trimming cost V 6 bases and J 2 bases, with 11 bases left between them.

V and J are TRBV6-1 and TRBJ1-1, with a tentative D call TRBD1 (5 bases). In germline, CDR1 is MNHNS, CDR2 SASEGT. The CDR3 runs 13 residues. V dropped 7 bases and J dropped 6 bases, with 15 bases sitting between them. CDR3 DNA sequence: TGTGCCAGCAAAGGGGAACCTTTCGCTGAAGCTTTCTTT. Its protein is CASKGEPFAEAFF.